This T cell receptor (beta chain) was identified during a study of T cell responses to AZD1222 COVID-19 vaccine. Here immunoSEQ multiplex PCR was the method, and the copy in TCRdb shows in-frame clones only, minus some. The sample has about 100,000 clones, 80% to 90% seen once. The V and J ends lost 6 bases and 5 bases, in that order; junction bases with no gene match: 12. There are 15 residues in the CDR3. Germline assignment: CDR1 MNHEY and CDR2 SVGAGI. The clonotype was recovered from an adult who received the AZD1222 COVID-19 vaccine. V usage is TRBV6-5 and J usage is TRBJ1-1, with 7 bases matching TRBD1. The sequencing here drew on peripheral blood, taken 28 days after the second AZD1222 dose. CDR3 nucleotides: TGTGCCAGCAGCCGCGGGACAGTCCGGGGGACTGAAGCTTTCTTT. The encoded protein is CASSRGTVRGTEAFF.